Listed below are T cell receptor beta chains from one sample, sequenced in a study of beta chain features in type 1 diabetes. Here immunoSEQ multiplex PCR was the method, and the copy in TCRdb shows in-frame clones only, minus some. This table has roughly 28,000 clones, 56% appearing once. Sequences were obtained from Tregs from blood. The receptor source for this set is a woman between 18 and 30 years old with type 1 diabetes. Both conserved end residues are part of each CDR3. D genes are given only for firm matches. Size tells how often a clone was seen (once, few, many) or the class of an expanded clone, and some rows leave it out.

clone_size j_call v_call d_call cdr3_nt cdr3_aa
. TRBJ2-4 TRBV27 TRBD1 TGTGCCAGCGGTCCCCCAGGGGGCTTATGGGGAATTCAGTACTTC CASGPPGGLWGIQYF
. TRBJ1-2 TRBV2 . TGTGCCAGCAGTGAACTCGGGGGTGGCTACACCTTC CASSELGGGYTF
few TRBJ2-1 TRBV4-3 TRBD2 TGCGCCAGCAGCCAAGATCCTAGCGGCCGCAGCTCCTACAATGAGCAGTTCTTC CASSQDPSGRSSYNEQFF
. TRBJ2-1 TRBV7-8 TRBD2 TGTGCCAGCAGCGCGCGACTAGCGGGGCTTTTCTACAATGAGCAGTTCTTC CASSARLAGLFYNEQFF
. TRBJ2-2 TRBV2 . TGTGCCAGCAGTCAGAGCTCAGGGGACAGGGAGCTGTTTTTT CASSQSSGDRELFF
. TRBJ2-1 TRBV5-1 TRBD2 TGCGCCAGCCGTACTAGCGGGTCCGCGAGCTCCTACAATGAGCAGTTCTTC CASRTSGSASSYNEQFF
. TRBJ2-7 TRBV5-1 TRBD2 TGCGCCAGCAGCTCCTCCGGGACTAGTTCCTCCGAGCAGTACTTC CASSSSGTSSSEQYF
. TRBJ2-5 TRBV28 TRBD2 TGTGCCAGCAGTGGGCAGACTAGCGTGAAAGAGACCCAGTACTTC CASSGQTSVKETQYF
. TRBJ2-1 TRBV5-1 TRBD2 TGCGCCAGCAGCTTGAAAGCGGGAGTTATCAATGAGCAGTTCTTC CASSLKAGVINEQFF
. TRBJ2-7 TRBV6-1 . TGTGCCAGCAGTGCCCAGTCGGGGGACTACGAGCAGTACTTC CASSAQSGDYEQYF
. TRBJ2-1 TRBV5-1 TRBD2 TGCGCCAGCAGCTCCGGACTAGTTGGTGGTGAGCAGTTCTTC CASSSGLVGGEQFF
few TRBJ2-5 TRBV4-2 TRBD1 TGTGCCAGCAGCCAGTACAGGGGGCAAGAGACCCAGTACTTC CASSQYRGQETQYF
. TRBJ1-1 TRBV7-3 . TGTGCCAGCAGCCCTGACCGGGACAAGGAGATGAACACTGAAGCTTTCTTT CASSPDRDKEMNTEAFF
few TRBJ2-7 TRBV7-8 . TGTGCCAGCAGCTCGCAGGGTCCCCTCTACGAGCAGTACTTC CASSSQGPLYEQYF
few TRBJ2-2 TRBV6-6 TRBD2 TGTGCCAGCAATGGACTAGCGGGAGTTAACACCGGGGAGCTGTTTTTT CASNGLAGVNTGELFF
few TRBJ1-2 TRBV6-1 . TGTGCCAGCAGTGTGTCCGACTATGGCTACACCTTC CASSVSDYGYTF
. TRBJ2-4 TRBV5-5 TRBD2 TGTGCCAGCAGCTCCCCAGGGAGGGACATTCAGTACTTC CASSSPGRDIQYF
. TRBJ2-7 TRBV5-1 TRBD1 TGCGCCAGCAGCTTGGGGACAGGGGGGTCCTACGAGCAGTACTTC CASSLGTGGSYEQYF
. TRBJ2-2 TRBV28 . TGTGCCAGCAGTCCCCGTTTAGAGCTGTTTTTT CASSPRLELFF
. TRBJ1-1 TRBV10-3 TRBD1 TGTGCCATCAGGCCGGGACAGGGGGATTGGAGAGAACGCACTGAAGCTTTCTTT CAIRPGQGDWRERTEAFF
. TRBJ2-5 TRBV6-5 TRBD2 TGTGCCAGCAGCCCCCGGACTAGCGGGAGACAGACCCAGTACTTC CASSPRTSGRQTQYF
. TRBJ2-1 TRBV7-2 TRBD2 TGTGCCAGCAGTCCACTAGCGGGGATTTACAATGAGCAGTTCTTC CASSPLAGIYNEQFF
few TRBJ1-4 TRBV7-9 . TGTGCCAGCAGACCAGGGTTGGGTAATGAAAAACTGTTTTTT CASRPGLGNEKLFF
. TRBJ1-4 TRBV5-6 TRBD1 TGTGCCAGCAGCTTGGGGACAGGGATTAGTGAAAAACTGTTTTTT CASSLGTGISEKLFF
. TRBJ2-4 TRBV30 TRBD2 TGTGCCTGGAGTGTCGGGACTAGCGGGAACTGGAACATTCAGTACTTC CAWSVGTSGNWNIQYF
. TRBJ1-1 TRBV27 . TGTGCCAGCAGCCCCGGCAAGGGTCAGGGCGCGAACACTGAAGCTTTCTTT CASSPGKGQGANTEAFF
. TRBJ2-4 TRBV27 . TGTGCCAGCAGTTCAGGACACCTTCAGTACTTC CASSSGHLQYF
. TRBJ2-2 TRBV7-9 TRBD2 TGTGCCAGCAGCTTAACTAGCGGGGCCACCGGGGAGCTGTTTTTT CASSLTSGATGELFF
. TRBJ2-5 TRBV2 . TGTGCCAGCAGTGAACGGTTGGAGACCCAGTACTTC CASSERLETQYF
. TRBJ2-1 TRBV7-2 TRBD2 TGTGCCAGCAGCTTACTGGGGGAGGGCCTCAATGAGCAGTTCTTC CASSLLGEGLNEQFF
once TRBJ2-7 TRBV7-2 TRBD2 TGTGCCAGCAGCTCACGGACTAGCGGGAGACGGATCAACTACGAGCAGTACTTC CASSSRTSGRRINYEQYF
few TRBJ2-5 TRBV7-8 . TGTGCCAGCAGCCGCGAAATTCTAGAGACCCAGTACTTC CASSREILETQYF
. TRBJ2-3 TRBV5-1 TRBD2 TGCGCCAGCAGCTTGGGGGTAGCGGGCGGCAGCACAGATACGCAGTATTTT CASSLGVAGGSTDTQYF
. TRBJ2-1 TRBV30 . TGTGCCTGGAGATCAGGGGCGAACAATGAGCAGTTCTTC CAWRSGANNEQFF
. TRBJ2-2 TRBV2 . TGTGCCAGCAGTGATACGGGATTCAACACCGGGGAGCTGTTTTTT CASSDTGFNTGELFF
. TRBJ2-3 TRBV15 . TGTGCCACCAGCAGGGGGGACTCCACAGATACGCAGTATTTT CATSRGDSTDTQYF
. TRBJ2-1 TRBV7-9 . TGTGCCAGCAGCTTAGCGACAGTTAAGCAGTTCTTC CASSLATVKQFF
few TRBJ2-5 TRBV5-1 . TGCGCCAGCGGACCTGAGCGGGAGACCCAGTACTTC CASGPERETQYF
. TRBJ1-1 TRBV11-3 . TGTGCCAGCAGCCCCCGGGGAGGGAACACTGAAGCTTTCTTT CASSPRGGNTEAFF
. TRBJ1-2 TRBV25-1 TRBD1 TGTGCCAGCAGCCCTCAGGGGGGAGGCTACACCTTC CASSPQGGGYTF
. TRBJ2-1 TRBV2 TRBD2 TGTGCCAGCAGTCGACTAGCGGAGCAGTTCTTC CASSRLAEQFF
few TRBJ1-3 TRBV18 . TGTGCCAGCTCACCTTTTCCCACAGGGACCTCTGGAAACACCATATATTTT CASSPFPTGTSGNTIYF
few TRBJ2-1 TRBV28 TRBD1 TGTGCCAGCAGCTCGCCTAACCCTGGACAGGGGAAGTACAATGAGCAGTTCTTC CASSSPNPGQGKYNEQFF
few TRBJ2-4 TRBV11-2 . TGTGCCAGCAGCTTAGATGAGGACATTCAGTACTTC CASSLDEDIQYF
. TRBJ1-1 TRBV5-1 . TGCGCCAGCGGCGGATCACAGGGTCGTAACACTGAAGCTTTCTTT CASGGSQGRNTEAFF
few TRBJ2-1 TRBV7-8 TRBD2 TGTGCCAGCACACCCGAGAGGGCGGGAGGGCCGAACAATGAGCAGTTCTTC CASTPERAGGPNNEQFF
. TRBJ1-1 TRBV18 TRBD1 TGTGCCAGCTCACCACCGGGACAGGGGAACACTGAAGCTTTCTTT CASSPPGQGNTEAFF
. TRBJ2-5 TRBV5-4 . TGTGCCAGCAGCCCCCGGAGCGGCGAGACCCAGTACTTC CASSPRSGETQYF
. TRBJ2-5 TRBV4-2 TRBD2 TGTGCCAGCAGCCAAGAGACTAGCGGGATGAGGGGGATGACCCAGTACTTC CASSQETSGMRGMTQYF
few TRBJ2-4 TRBV19 TRBD1 TGTGCCAGTGCCAACTCCGGGACAGGGGATCGGAGTGGCATTCAGTACTTC CASANSGTGDRSGIQYF
few TRBJ2-1 TRBV29-1 . TGCAGCGTTGAAGGGGGCGGGGGCCCCGCTCAAAAGCAGTTCTTC CSVEGGGGPAQKQFF
. TRBJ2-2 TRBV5-4 TRBD2 TGTGCCAGCAGCTTGGGTGGACTAGCCCGAAGGGGCACCGGGGAGCTGTTTTTT CASSLGGLARRGTGELFF
. TRBJ2-1 TRBV5-6 TRBD2 TGTGCCAGCAGCTTCCCGGGACTAGCGGGAGGGTCCTACAATGAGCAGTTCTTC CASSFPGLAGGSYNEQFF
. TRBJ1-5 TRBV27 TRBD1 TGTGCCAGCAGGGGACAGGGAAGAGGAAGCAATCAGCCCCAGCATTTT CASRGQGRGSNQPQHF
few TRBJ2-3 TRBV30 . TGTGCCTGGAGGGCACCTAGCACAGATACGCAGTATTTT CAWRAPSTDTQYF
. TRBJ2-1 TRBV7-9 TRBD2 TGTGCCAGCAGCTTAGCCGAAGGGACTAGCGGGAGACACAATGAGCAGTTCTTC CASSLAEGTSGRHNEQFF
. TRBJ2-1 TRBV7-2 . TGTGCCAGCAGCACTGACTATAGCTCCTACAATGAGCAGTTCTTC CASSTDYSSYNEQFF